The 24 T cell receptor beta chains below come from one sample, sequenced in a study of T-cell memory formation after mild COVID-19. From the 5' RACE reads, TCRdb called clonotypes with MiXCR, one entry per CDR3 protein. The sample lists hundreds of thousands of distinct CDR3 sequences; about 16% were seen once. Specimen: PBMCs or a T cell subset sorted from them (not recorded which). These receptors were obtained from an adult woman who had mild COVID-19 (a few samples of this study predate the infection). Cell type and time point are not known.

This clonotype was counted only a few times. J is TRBJ1-2 and V is TRBV6-5, with 10 bases matching TRBD1. The CDR3 extends over 16 amino acids. The germline V gene has CDR1 MNHEY and CDR2 SVGAGI. Trimming at V came to 2 bases and at J to 4 bases, leaving 7 bases not matched to a gene. CDR3 residues: CASSYRDRGRGYGYTF. The CDR3 DNA sequence: TGTGCCAGCAGTTACCGTGACAGGGGGCGCGGCTATGGCTACACCTTC.

This clonotype was observed a few times. The chain links TRBV11-2 to TRBJ2-3, with D perhaps TRBD1 or TRBD2 (6 bases each). This CDR3 region has 16 residues. The germline V and J ends were trimmed by 2 bases and 2 bases, with 14 bases remaining between them. CDR1 is SGHAT, CDR2 FQNNGV, per germline. As DNA, the CDR3 is TGTGCCAGCAGCTTAAGGGGGGAAAGGAACACAGATACGCAGTATTTT. Its protein is CASSLRGERNTDTQYF.

Only a few counts were recorded for this clonotype. The chain recombines TRBV24-1 with TRBJ1-2; 9 bases are a match to TRBD1. The germline V gene encodes CDR1 KGHDR and CDR2 SFDVKD. The CDR3 contains 15 residues. The junction had 10 bases not matched to a gene; V was cut back by 4 bases and J by 8 bases. The CDR3 sequence: CATSEPGQGRVGYTF. The CDR3 coding sequence is TGTGCCACCAGTGAACCGGGACAGGGACGAGTAGGCTACACCTTC.

Points on this clonotype: The conserved final phenylalanine or tryptophan is absent from the CDR3, which likely points to a read error. The DNA is left out, because the CDR3 cannot be placed on it with certainty; the CDR3 is given as TCRdb lists it. The genes are TRBV1 and TRBJ2-1; TRBD1, the table's D call, was not compared with the DNA. TRBV1 is assigned pseudogene status. The CDR3 contains 8 residues when both ends are counted. The chain's CDR3 is CTSSHQGG.

This clonotype was counted many times. The chain links TRBV12-3 or TRBV12-4 to TRBJ1-5; tentative D call: TRBD1 (6 bases). The CDR3 length is 16 residues. Between the trimmed V and J ends, which lost 5 bases and 2 bases, there was a span of 16 bases. The CDR3 DNA reads TGTGCCAGCAGTCCAAGGCAGGGGTCGGGCAATCAGCCCCAGCATTTT. It encodes CASSPRQGSGNQPQHF.

This clonotype was detected a few times. This chain connects TRBV2 to TRBJ2-3, with 10 positions matching TRBD1. This CDR3 is 14 amino acids long. With 8 bases clipped from V and 5 bases from J, the junction kept 7 bases outside the gene matches. Germline assignment: CDR1 SNHLY and CDR2 FYNNEI. The CDR3 is CASLTTGGIDTQYF. CDR3 DNA sequence: TGTGCCAGCCTAACGACAGGGGGCATAGATACGCAGTATTTT.

Comments on this clonotype: One end of the junction varies from germline; a read error may be responsible. The chain couples TRBV4-1 to TRBJ2-1; no clear D. Germline loops: CDR1 MGHRA, CDR2 YSYEKL. The CDR3 contains 15 residues. CDR3 residues: CASRQDSGPYNEQFF. CDR3 in DNA: TGCGCCAGCAGACAAGATTCCGGGCCCTACAATGAGCAGTTCTTC.

The chain combines TRBV30 with TRBJ1-1, with D possibly matching TRBD1 (6 bases). Germline assignment: CDR1 GTSNPN and CDR2 SVGIG (reference sequence). There are 13 residues in the CDR3. CDR3 loop: CAGSGGPYTEAFF. The DNA of the CDR3 is TGTGCAGGCAGTGGGGGGCCTTACACTGAAGCTTTCTTT. The variable domain in full, completed from reference TRBV30 and TRBJ1-1, reads SQTIHQWPATLVQPVGSPLSLECTVEGTSNPNLYWYRQAAGRGLQLLFYSVGIGQISSEVPQNLSASRPQDRQFILSSKKLLLSDSGFYLCAGSGGPYTEAFFGQGTRLTVV.

This clonotype came up a few times. J is TRBJ2-7 and V is TRBV10-3; D possibly corresponds to TRBD2 (6 bases). The V end lost 8 bases, the J end lost 2 bases, and 13 bases lay between the germline ends. The CDR3 covers 13 residues. Germline CDR1 is ENHRY and CDR2 is SYGVKD. CDR3 loop: CAIRREPAYEQYF. CDR3 bases: TGTGCCATCCGGAGGGAACCAGCCTACGAGCAGTACTTC.

In its sample, this clonotype was seen a few times. This rearrangement joins TRBV24-1 to TRBJ2-3, with 12 nucleotides matching TRBD2. After removal of 3 bases from V and 2 bases from J, the junction contained 11 bases not matched to a gene. This CDR3 contains 19 residues. CDR1 is KGHDR, CDR2 SFDVKD, per germline. CDR3 bases: TGTGCCACCAGTGATCACCCCCTTCGGACTAGCGGGGCCACAGATACGCAGTATTTT. Its translation is CATSDHPLRTSGATDTQYF.

The chain links TRBV9 to TRBJ2-1, with D perhaps matching TRBD1 or TRBD2 (5 bases each). The germline V and J ends were trimmed by 0 bases and 10 bases, with 5 bases remaining between them. The CDR3 loop spans 11 amino acids. Germline V gene sequence: CDR1 SGDLS, CDR2 YYNGEE. The CDR3 DNA reads TGTGCCAGCAGCGTAGGGGACGAGCAGTTCTTC. Translation: CASSVGDEQFF.

This chain connects TRBV2 to TRBJ1-6; maybe TRBD1 (5 bases). V gave up 4 bases and J gave up 9 bases, with 16 bases separating them. The CDR3 loop spans 15 amino acids. The germline CDR1 and CDR2 sequences are SNHLY and FYNNEI. DNA for the CDR3: TGTGCCAGCAGTGCGGCCCGGCAGGGTGGTTCACCCCTCCACTTT. Encoded protein: CASSAARQGGSPLHF.

CDR3 sequence: CASRAGRGPGELFF. In DNA, the CDR3 is TGTGCCAGCCGTGCGGGGAGGGGACCCGGGGAGCTGTTTTTT. The chain is built from TRBV6-1 and TRBJ2-2; 7 bases fit TRBD2. After removal of 8 bases from V and 6 bases from J, the junction contained 9 bases not matched to a gene. Per germline, CDR1 MNHNS and CDR2 SASEGT. This CDR3 contains 14 residues.

The CDR3 sequence is CASSSLDRVATEAFF. CDR3 DNA: TGTGCCAGCAGTTCCCTCGACAGGGTAGCGACTGAAGCTTTCTTT. The V gene is TRBV12-3 or TRBV12-4, the J gene TRBJ1-1, with 7 bases that match TRBD1. With V trimmed by 4 bases and J by 5 bases, 10 bases remained unmatched. The CDR3 extends over 15 amino acids.

The chain combines TRBV18 with TRBJ2-3; 7 bases are shared with TRBD1. V shed 3 bases and J 4 bases; nucleotides not matched to a gene: 10. The CDR3 is 16 amino acids. Germline loops: CDR1 KGHSH, CDR2 LQKENI. The CDR3 sequence: CASSPRDRELADTQYF. The CDR3 DNA follows: TGTGCCAGCTCACCCCGAGACAGGGAATTGGCAGATACGCAGTATTTT.

The CDR3 is CASSLAASGGGNEQYF. CDR3 sequence (DNA): TGTGCCAGCAGCTTAGCAGCCTCCGGAGGGGGAAACGAGCAGTACTTC. This sequence joins TRBV7-6 and TRBJ2-7; the D gene could be TRBD1 or TRBD2 (6 bases each). The germline V gene has CDR1 SGHVS and CDR2 FNYEAQ. Trimming cost V 0 bases and J 5 bases, with 17 bases left between them. The CDR3 length is 16 residues.

This clonotype has more than one count but fewer than ten. The CDR3 reads CASSQDWRQVYEQYF. CDR3 coding DNA: TGTGCCAGCAGCCAAGATTGGCGTCAGGTCTACGAGCAGTACTTC. V usage is TRBV3-1 and J usage is TRBJ2-7; D remains ambiguous. Germline loops: CDR1 LGHDT, CDR2 YNNKEL (reference sequence). Trimming stripped 0 bases from V and 3 bases from J, with 12 bases between. This CDR3 contains 15 residues.

CDR3 nucleotide sequence: TGCGCCAGCAGCCAAGGACCCTACGAGCAGTACTTC. Encoded protein: CASSQGPYEQYF. V and J are TRBV4-1 and TRBJ2-7; no firm D call. The ends were cut back, 1 base at V and 2 bases at J, with 3 bases in the middle. Looked up from germline, CDR1 is MGHRA and CDR2 is YSYEKL. CDR3 length equals 12 residues.

The chain carries TRBV9 and TRBJ1-6; D might be TRBD1 (5 bases). V shed 4 bases and J shed 14 bases, with 16 bases lying between them. CDR3 length: 13 amino acids. The germline V gene has CDR1 SGDLS and CDR2 YYNGEE. The CDR3 sequence is CASSQGRQRALHF. The CDR3 DNA sequence: TGTGCCAGCAGCCAAGGAAGACAGAGGGCCCTCCACTTT.

For this clonotype: One junction end disagrees with the germline gene, perhaps due to a read error. The chain combines TRBV12-3 or TRBV12-4 with TRBJ1-4; D is ambiguous. This CDR3 has 13 amino acids. The CDR3 DNA is TGTGCCAGCAGTTTAAGAGTTTTCGAAAAACTGGTTTTT. Its protein product is CASSLRVFEKLVF.

In its sample, this clonotype was seen a few times. This rearrangement joins TRBV24-1 to TRBJ1-2; 11 bases align to TRBD1. V lost 5 bases to trimming and J lost 7 bases; unmatched junction nucleotides: 8. CDR3 length: 15 amino acids. Germline CDR1 is KGHDR and CDR2 is SFDVKD. DNA of the CDR3: TGTGCCACCAGTGCCAGCGGACAGGGGGCAGCTGGCTACACCTTC. Translated: CATSASGQGAAGYTF.

This clonotype was seen more than once but under ten times. The rearrangement links TRBV5-1 to TRBJ1-4; D is uncertain. The CDR3 loop spans 18 amino acids. The germline gives CDR1 SGHRS, CDR2 YFSETQ. V lost 0 bases and J 0 bases, leaving 15 bases between the germline ends. CDR3 region: CASSLDSPFSATNEKLFF. CDR3 nucleotide sequence: TGCGCCAGCAGCTTGGACAGTCCCTTTAGCGCAACTAATGAAAAACTGTTTTTT.

This clonotype has a handful of counts. The rearrangement uses TRBV11-2 and TRBJ2-7; D may be TRBD1 (7 bases). V was trimmed by 3 bases and J by 3 bases, leaving 15 bases between them. There are 15 residues in the CDR3. The germline V gene encodes CDR1 SGHAT and CDR2 FQNNGV. This chain's CDR3 is CASSFPGQGGYEQYF. For the CDR3, the DNA is TGTGCCAGCAGCTTTCCGGGGCAGGGGGGCTACGAGCAGTACTTC.

A few counts support this clonotype. The rearrangement uses TRBV9 and TRBJ2-7; D is uncertain. Germline CDR1 is SGDLS and CDR2 is YYNGEE. Deletions cut 0 bases from V and 7 bases from J, with 8 bases between. The CDR3 totals 12 residues. CDR3 sequence (DNA): TGTGCCAGCAGCGTAGGGTTGGGGGAGCAGTACTTC. It specifies CASSVGLGEQYF.